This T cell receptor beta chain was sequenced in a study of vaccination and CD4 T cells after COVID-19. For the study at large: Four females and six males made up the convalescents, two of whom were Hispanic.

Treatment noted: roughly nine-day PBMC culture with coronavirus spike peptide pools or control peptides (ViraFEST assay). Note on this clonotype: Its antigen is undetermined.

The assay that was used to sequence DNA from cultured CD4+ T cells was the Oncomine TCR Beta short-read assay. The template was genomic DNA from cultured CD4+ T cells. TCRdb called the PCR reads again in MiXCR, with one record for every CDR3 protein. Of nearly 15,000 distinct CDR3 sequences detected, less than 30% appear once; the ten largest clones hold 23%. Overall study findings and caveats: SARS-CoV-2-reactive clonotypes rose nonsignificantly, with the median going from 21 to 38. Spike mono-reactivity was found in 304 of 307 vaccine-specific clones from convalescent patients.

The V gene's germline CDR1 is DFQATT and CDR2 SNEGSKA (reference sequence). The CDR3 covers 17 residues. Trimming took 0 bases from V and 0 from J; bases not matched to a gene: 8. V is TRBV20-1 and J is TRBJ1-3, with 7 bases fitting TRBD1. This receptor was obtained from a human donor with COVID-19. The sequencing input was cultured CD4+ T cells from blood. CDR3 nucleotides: TGCAGTGCTAGAGATTTCGGGCAGGGGGTCTCTGGAAACACCATATATTTT. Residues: CSARDFGQGVSGNTIYF.